This TCR beta chain was sequenced during a study of cytomegalovirus exposure and HLA in healthy donors. Study findings and constraints: A later analysis reportedly identified an Asian-associated ancestry cluster as carrying fewer N-insertions than the 666-donor mean. It was shown in a later analysis that HLA-associated TCR beta chains were more clonally expanded than other, equally common chains.

As for this clone: Its antigen remains unknown.

Donors consisted of healthy bone marrow donors. In germline, CDR1 is LNHDA, CDR2 SQIVND (reference sequence). The CDR3 is made up of 15 amino acids. With 3 bases removed from V and 2 bases from J, the gap between germline ends came to 13 bases. The study ran its PCR with 60 Vbeta and 13 Jbeta primers. In the original analysis: Roughly 11 million of the 60 million to 90 million unique TCR beta chains counted in a later analysis were shared. This table comes from immunoSEQ multiplex PCR, and its TCRdb copy is limited to in-frame clones, with some not included. V and J calls and clone size are copied from that table; D and trimming were computed from the DNA. There are about 190,000 clones in the sample; 84% occur only once, and around 0.27% lies in the top ten.

Source material: PBMCs. The clonotype was recovered from a boy between 5 and 17 years old in good health and CMV-seronegative. The chain couples TRBV19 to TRBJ1-2; D is possibly TRBD1 (5 bases). CDR3 residues: CASSIPGGANYGYTF. Here the CDR3 DNA reads TGTGCCAGTAGTATTCCGGGAGGGGCGAACTATGGCTACACCTTC. The full variable domain, rest sourced from reference TRBV19 and TRBJ1-2, is DGGITQSPKYLFRKEGQNVTLSCEQNLNHDAMYWYRQDPGQGLRLIYYSQIVNDFQKGDIAEGYSVSREKKESFPLTVTSAQKNPTAFYLCASSIPGGANYGYTFGSGTRLTVV.